These 16 T cell receptor beta chains were sequenced from one sample in a study of human T cells and chemical hapten exposure. TCRdb called the RACE reads again in MiXCR, with one record for every CDR3 protein. The sample lists some 360,000 distinct CDR3 sequences, 5% to 6.5% occurring once. Time point specified: pre-sensitization, week 0. Treatment specified: therapeutic diphenylcyclopropenone sensitization with weekly scalp DPC. The source was whole blood, collected in connection with sensitization to the hapten diphenylcyclopropenone (DPC). The receptors were gathered from a woman aged 50 to 65 with alopecia areata. Some clones in this sample may be carry-over from other donors' samples.

Ten or more counts support this clonotype. The chain has TRBV4-1 and TRBJ1-1, with TRBD1 identical over 7 bases. The V and J ends lost 3 bases and 9 bases, in that order; junction bases with no gene match: 4. Germline-derived CDR1 and CDR2 are MGHRA and YSYEKL. CDR3 length equals 12 residues. This chain's CDR3 is CASSQTGYQAFF. The CDR3 DNA sequence: TGCGCCAGCAGCCAGACAGGGTATCAAGCTTTCTTT.

In this sample, this clonotype turned up many times. This chain uses TRBV11-3 with TRBJ1-1; D is unclear. Trimming took off 2 bases at V and 0 bases at J, with 7 bases between the two ends. There are 14 residues in the CDR3. CDR1 is SGHNT, CDR2 YENEEA, per germline. In nucleotides, the CDR3 is TGTGCCAGCAGCTTAAACAGAATGAACACTGAAGCTTTCTTT. Translation: CASSLNRMNTEAFF.

This clonotype turned up a few times. The genes are TRBV4-3 and TRBJ2-4, with a tentative D call TRBD1 (6 bases). The germline V and J ends were trimmed by 4 bases and 6 bases, with 16 bases remaining between them. Germline V gives CDR1 LGHNA, CDR2 YSLEER. The CDR3 spans 15 residues. CDR3 sequence: CASSRTTGTANIQYF. The CDR3 DNA reads as TGCGCCAGCAGCCGGACGACAGGAACTGCAAACATTCAGTACTTC.

In this sample, this clonotype turned up many times. This chain links TRBV10-3 with TRBJ2-2; the match to TRBD2 covers 7 bases. Germline CDR1 and CDR2: ENHRY and SYGVKD. CDR3 length equals 14 residues. J was trimmed by 2 bases and V by 8 bases; bases with no gene match: 5. In nucleotides, the CDR3 is TGTGCCATCGCGGGAGACTTAAACACCGGGGAGCTGTTTTTT. Its protein is CAIAGDLNTGELFF.

The table lists this clonotype with many counts. The rearrangement joins TRBV11-2 to TRBJ2-1; D is uncertain. CDR1 and CDR2 from the germline V gene are SGHAT and FQNNGV. Trimming removed 1 base at V and 1 base at J, with 11 bases between. CDR3 length: 16 amino acids. The CDR3 spells CASSLAGAVSYNEQFF. CDR3 in DNA: TGTGCCAGCAGCTTAGCGGGTGCTGTTTCCTACAATGAGCAGTTCTTC.

The chain has TRBV5-6 and TRBJ1-3; 8 bases fit TRBD1. V was pared by 2 bases and J by 4 bases, with 8 bases of the junction left unmatched. The CDR3 loop spans 16 amino acids. The V gene's germline CDR1 is SGHDT and CDR2 YYEEEE. The CDR3 reads CASSFQTGQGGNTIYF. The CDR3 nucleotides read TGTGCCAGCAGCTTTCAAACCGGACAGGGAGGAAACACCATATATTTT.

This clonotype was counted many times. The chain combines TRBV5-1 with TRBJ2-7; D might be TRBD1 (5 bases). The CDR3 length is 13 residues. The germline CDR1 and CDR2 sequences are SGHRS and YFSETQ. Trimming left V 0 bases short and J 7 bases short, with 11 bases between. The CDR3 DNA is TGCGCCAGCAGCTTGGAAGGGGCGAGGGAGCAGTACTTC. Its translation is CASSLEGAREQYF.

In its sample, this clonotype was seen a few times. The J gene is TRBJ1-2, the V gene TRBV29-1; no clear D gene. CDR1 and CDR2 (germline): SQVTM, ANQGSEA. The CDR3 length is 13 residues. The V end lost 0 bases, the J end lost 5 bases, and 10 bases lay between the germline ends. DNA for the CDR3: TGCAGCGTTGAAGAGGAATTGGGGTATGGCTACACCTTC. Protein: CSVEEELGYGYTF.

The rearrangement links TRBV6-1 to TRBJ2-3; the match to TRBD1 covers 10 bases. J was trimmed by 1 base and V by 5 bases; bases with no gene match: 6. The germline V gene has CDR1 MNHNS and CDR2 SASEGT. The CDR3 is 16 residues long. CDR3 protein: CASSPHGTGGTDTQYF. CDR3 coding DNA: TGTGCCAGCAGTCCCCACGGGACAGGGGGCACAGATACGCAGTATTTT.

V is TRBV7-8 and J is TRBJ1-1; 7 bases agree with TRBD1. The CDR3 totals 15 residues. Germline CDR1 reads SGHVS; CDR2 reads FQNEAQ. Germline trimming cut 5 bases from V and 0 bases from J; bases unmatched to any gene: 6. The CDR3: CASSQGGYLNTEAFF. The CDR3 nucleotides are TGTGCCAGCAGCCAGGGGGGGTACCTGAACACTGAAGCTTTCTTT.

This clonotype was counted ten times or more. The rearrangement joins TRBV29-1 to TRBJ2-3; D call uncertain. Trimming took 5 bases from V and 0 from J, leaving 6 bases between them. The CDR3 runs 12 residues. Per germline, CDR1 SQVTM and CDR2 ANQGSEA. CDR3 loop: CSVLQSTDTQYF. The CDR3 DNA is TGCAGCGTTCTGCAGAGCACAGATACGCAGTATTTT.

Many counts were recorded for this clonotype. The gene calls are TRBV20-1 and TRBJ2-7; 7 bases are a match to TRBD2. The V gene end was trimmed by 0 bases and the J gene end by 1 base; junction bases not matched to a gene: 6. Germline V lookup: CDR1 DFQATT, CDR2 SNEGSKA (reference sequence). The length of the CDR3 is 15 residues. The CDR3 DNA reads TGCAGTGCTAGAGATCCGACTAGCAGATCCTACGAGCAGTACTTC. The encoded protein is CSARDPTSRSYEQYF.

The V and J genes are TRBV2 and TRBJ2-7; D is possibly TRBD1 or TRBD2 (5 bases each). Trimming stripped 4 bases from V and 7 bases from J, with 17 bases between. The CDR3 covers 14 residues. Germline CDR1 reads SNHLY; CDR2 reads FYNNEI. CDR3: CASSGRTPEGEQYF. The CDR3 region has the DNA TGTGCCAGCAGTGGTAGGACTCCTGAGGGGGAGCAGTACTTC.

The chain has TRBV9 and TRBJ2-1; no firm D call. This CDR3 comprises 13 residues. The V end was cut by 1 base, the J end by 4 bases, with 6 bases between. Germline-derived CDR1 and CDR2 are SGDLS and YYNGEE. CDR3 residues: CASSVSGYNEQFF. CDR3 coding DNA: TGTGCCAGCAGCGTAAGTGGTTACAATGAGCAGTTCTTC.

In this sample, this clonotype turned up many times. The V and J genes are TRBV6-2 or TRBV6-3 and TRBJ2-1; possible D gene TRBD2, 5 bases. The CDR3 spans 13 residues. From germline, CDR1 is MNHEY and CDR2 SVGEGT. V shed 2 bases and J shed 10 bases, with 12 bases lying between them. The CDR3 is CASSYEGGLEQFF. The CDR3 DNA is TGTGCCAGCAGTTACGAGGGTGGTTTGGAGCAGTTCTTC.

This clonotype was observed at least ten times. The chain recombines TRBV10-3 with TRBJ1-6, with 7 bases aligning to TRBD1. Germline V CDR1 and CDR2: ENHRY, SYGVKD. CDR3 length: 13 residues. V lost 4 bases to trimming and J lost 8 bases; unmatched junction nucleotides: 2. The CDR3 loop is CAISGTGDSPLHF. The DNA for the CDR3 is TGTGCCATCAGTGGAACAGGGGATTCACCCCTCCACTTT.